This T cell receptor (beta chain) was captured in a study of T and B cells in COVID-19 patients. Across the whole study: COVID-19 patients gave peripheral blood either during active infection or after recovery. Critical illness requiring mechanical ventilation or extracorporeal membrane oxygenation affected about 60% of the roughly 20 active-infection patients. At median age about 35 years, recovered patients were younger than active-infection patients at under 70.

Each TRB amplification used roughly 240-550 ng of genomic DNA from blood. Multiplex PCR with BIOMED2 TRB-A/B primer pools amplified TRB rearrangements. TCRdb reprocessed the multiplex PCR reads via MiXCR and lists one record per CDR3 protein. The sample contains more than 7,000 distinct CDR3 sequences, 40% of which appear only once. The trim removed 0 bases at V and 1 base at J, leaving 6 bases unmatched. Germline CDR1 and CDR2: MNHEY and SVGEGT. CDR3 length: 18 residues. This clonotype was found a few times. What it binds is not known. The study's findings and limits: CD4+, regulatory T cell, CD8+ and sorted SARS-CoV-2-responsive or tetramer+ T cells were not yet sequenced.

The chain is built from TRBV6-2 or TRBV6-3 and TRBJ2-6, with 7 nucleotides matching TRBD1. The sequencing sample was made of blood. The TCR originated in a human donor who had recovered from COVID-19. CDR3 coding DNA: TGTGCCAGCAGTTACTCGGGGACAGTGATATCTGGGGCCAACGTCCTGACTTTC. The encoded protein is CASSYSGTVISGANVLTF.